This passage covers 24 T cell receptor beta chains from one sample sequenced in a study of T cell repertoires in cytomegalovirus infection. TCRdb fed the reads into MiXCR, producing one record per CDR3 protein. The data show hundreds of thousands of distinct CDR3 sequences, approximately 22% seen once. Sequencing was done on a sample of CD8+ T cells from PBMCs. These receptors were collected from a human donor in good health (CMV status not recorded). Some clones in this sample may be carry-over from other donors' samples.

Note on this clonotype: A much larger clone lies a single base off, so this may be a read error. The chain is built from TRBV7-6 and TRBJ2-7; the D is unclear. V lost 5 bases, J lost 2 bases, and 13 bases lay in between. The CDR3 has 14 amino acids. CDR1 and CDR2 from the germline V gene are SGHVS and FNYEAQ. This CDR3 is CASSRIGKPYEQYF. The CDR3 bases are TGTGCCAGCAGCCGGATAGGGAAACCCTACGAGCAGTACTTC.

This clonotype was seen a few times. The V and J genes are TRBV7-6 and TRBJ1-1, with 9 nucleotides matching TRBD1. Germline V CDR1 and CDR2: SGHVS, FNYEAQ. V was clipped by 4 bases and J by 0 bases; unmatched bases: 6. The CDR3 totals 16 residues. CDR3 loop: CASSSTGGHMNTEAFF. The CDR3 DNA reads as TGTGCCAGCAGCTCGACAGGGGGTCATATGAACACTGAAGCTTTCTTT.

V is TRBV28 and J is TRBJ2-5; TRBD2 is a possible D gene (6 bases). The CDR3 runs to 15 residues. V lost 8 bases and J 1 base, leaving 17 bases between the germline ends. Germline values: CDR1 MDHEN, CDR2 SYDVKM. CDR3 coding DNA: TGTGCCAGCGTAGTTGGAGGGACGGCCCAAGAGACCCAGTACTTC. Translating gives CASVVGGTAQETQYF. Supplemented by reference TRBV28 and TRBJ2-5, the full variable domain reads DVKVTQSSRYLVKRTGEKVFLECVQDMDHENMFWYRQDPGLGLRLIYFSYDVKMKEKGDIPEGYSVSREKKERFSLILESASTNQTSMYLCASVVGGTAQETQYFGPGTRLLVL.

In its sample, this clonotype was seen a few times. The chain recombines TRBV4-1 with TRBJ1-6, with TRBD1 as a possible D gene (5 bases). Germline-derived CDR1 and CDR2 are MGHRA and YSYEKL. V was shortened by 0 bases and J by 0 bases, with 12 bases between the two germline ends. The CDR3 is 18 residues long. The CDR3 DNA is TGCGCCAGCAGCCAAGAGTCGGCAGGGAGCTCCTATAATTCACCCCTCCACTTT. As protein: CASSQESAGSSYNSPLHF.

The J gene is TRBJ2-5, the V gene TRBV28, with D perhaps matching TRBD1 or TRBD2 (5 bases each). Looked up from germline, CDR1 is MDHEN and CDR2 is SYDVKM. V dropped 5 bases and J dropped 1 base, with 17 bases sitting between them. CDR3 length: 16 residues. CDR3 sequence reads: CASSPYLGTVQETQYF. In nucleotides, the CDR3 is TGTGCCAGCAGTCCCTACTTAGGGACGGTCCAAGAGACCCAGTACTTC.

This clonotype was observed a handful of times. The chain couples TRBV20-1 to TRBJ2-7; the D gene is possibly TRBD2 (5 bases). Germline CDR1 is DFQATT and CDR2 is SNEGSKA (reference sequence). V was trimmed by 6 bases and J by 4 bases, leaving 16 bases between them. CDR3 length: 13 amino acids. CDR3 loop: CSAEPVGEYEQYF. The CDR3 region has the DNA TGCAGTGCCGAACCCGTTGGGGAGTACGAGCAGTACTTC.

The chain is built from TRBV6-5 and TRBJ1-1, with a tentative D call TRBD1 (5 bases). The CDR3 is made up of 13 amino acids. Germline V gives CDR1 MNHEY, CDR2 SVGAGI. V lost 0 bases to trimming and J lost 6 bases, with 8 bases between them. The DNA of the CDR3 is TGTGCCAGCAGTTACTCGGGGGGTCCTGAAGCTTTCTTT. Amino acid sequence: CASSYSGGPEAFF.

V gene TRBV19 combines with J gene TRBJ2-5; D remains unclear. Germline loops: CDR1 LNHDA, CDR2 SQIVND (reference sequence). The CDR3 is 15 amino acids. Trimming removed 3 bases at V and 5 bases at J, with 16 bases between. The CDR3 DNA reads TGTGCCAGTAGTATCGGCGCGCTGCCTGGGGAGACCCAGTACTTC. Translating it yields CASSIGALPGETQYF. Drawing the rest from reference TRBV19 and TRBJ2-5, the complete variable domain is DGGITQSPKYLFRKEGQNVTLSCEQNLNHDAMYWYRQDPGQGLRLIYYSQIVNDFQKGDIAEGYSVSREKKESFPLTVTSAQKNPTAFYLCASSIGALPGETQYFGPGTRLLVL.

This clonotype was observed many times. The chain carries TRBV28 and TRBJ2-1; 11 bases fit TRBD1. Trimming removed 6 bases from V and 8 bases from J; junction bases left unmatched: 9. The CDR3 is 15 residues long. Germline V lookup: CDR1 MDHEN, CDR2 SYDVKM. As DNA, the CDR3 is TGTGCCAGCAGCATTGGGACAGGGGGTCTCGATGAGCAGTTCTTC. This gives the protein CASSIGTGGLDEQFF.

V gene TRBV2 combines with J gene TRBJ2-1; 7 positions match TRBD1. Losses at the gene ends were 0 bases for V and 12 bases for J; bases not matched to a gene: 11. The length of the CDR3 is 15 residues. Germline V gene data show CDR1 as SNHLY and CDR2 as FYNNEI. CDR3 bases: TGTGCCAGCAGTGAAGCGCTTCTGGATAGGGGGCTGCAGTTCTTC. Protein product: CASSEALLDRGLQFF.

The sample holds a few counts of this clonotype. The rearrangement links TRBV20-1 to TRBJ2-7; 11 bases map to TRBD1. The germline gives CDR1 DFQATT, CDR2 SNEGSKA (reference sequence). After removal of 0 bases from V and 6 bases from J, the junction contained 4 bases not matched to a gene. The CDR3 spans 14 residues. The CDR3 loop is CSARDGQGAGEQYF. The CDR3 bases are TGCAGTGCTAGAGACGGACAGGGGGCGGGCGAGCAGTACTTC.

This clonotype was recorded many times. The chain has TRBV28 and TRBJ2-3; weak D call: TRBD1 (6 bases). Germline V gene data show CDR1 as MDHEN and CDR2 as SYDVKM. CDR3 length: 17 residues. V lost 3 bases and J 0 bases, leaving 16 bases between the germline ends. CDR3 nucleotide sequence: TGTGCCAGCAGTTTTGAAGGGGGACCGAAGAGCACAGATACGCAGTATTTT. The encoded protein is CASSFEGGPKSTDTQYF.

The J gene is TRBJ2-1, the V gene TRBV7-9, with TRBD1 matching over 7 bases. The V and J ends lost 0 bases and 5 bases, in that order; junction bases with no gene match: 10. This CDR3 has 17 amino acids. Germline V gives CDR1 SEHNR, CDR2 FQNEAQ (reference sequence). The DNA of the CDR3 is TGTGCCAGCAGCTTAGCCCGGGACAGTCCAGGGCACAATGAGCAGTTCTTC. It codes for CASSLARDSPGHNEQFF.

The chain is built from TRBV12-3 or TRBV12-4 and TRBJ2-3; D not certain. The CDR3 totals 14 residues. Deletions cut 3 bases from V and 4 bases from J, with 11 bases between. The CDR3 nucleotides are TGTGCCAGCAGTTTTTTGGGTCCCCCAGATACGCAGTATTTT. This encodes CASSFLGPPDTQYF.

This clonotype was counted a few times. The chain joins TRBV2 to TRBJ1-1, with unresolved D. CDR3 length: 12 residues. Between the trimmed V and J ends, which lost 10 bases and 2 bases, there was a span of 11 bases. CDR1 SNHLY and CDR2 FYNNEI come from the germline V gene. CDR3 amino acids: CATLGRNTEAFF. CDR3 DNA sequence: TGTGCCACCCTCGGGCGAAACACTGAAGCTTTCTTT. Variable domain in full (rest from reference TRBV2 and TRBJ1-1): EPEVTQTPSHQVTQMGQEVILRCVPISNHLYFYWYRQILGQKVEFLVSFYNNEISEKSEIFDDQFSVERPDGSNFTLKIRSTKLEDSAMYFCATLGRNTEAFFGQGTRLTVV.

This chain links TRBV29-1 with TRBJ2-2; D ambiguous. With 4 bases removed from V and 3 bases from J, the gap between germline ends came to 6 bases. The CDR3 has 12 residues. From germline, CDR1 is SQVTM and CDR2 ANQGSEA. CDR3 residues: CSVARDTGELFF. The CDR3 DNA sequence: TGCAGCGTTGCTCGGGACACCGGGGAGCTGTTTTTT.

This clonotype was observed a few times. The genes are TRBV20-1 and TRBJ2-1; 11 bases are a match to TRBD2. The V gene end was trimmed by 2 bases and the J gene end by 5 bases; junction bases not matched to a gene: 8. The length of the CDR3 is 16 residues. The germline gives CDR1 DFQATT, CDR2 SNEGSKA (reference sequence). The CDR3 loop reads CSARLVGLAGHNEQFF. In DNA, the CDR3 is TGCAGTGCTAGACTGGTCGGACTAGCGGGCCACAATGAGCAGTTCTTC.

The rearrangement joins TRBV28 to TRBJ1-4; D is uncertain. Trimming pared 7 bases from V and 7 bases from J, leaving 13 bases between. Germline CDR1 is MDHEN and CDR2 is SYDVKM. The CDR3 length is 13 residues. The CDR3 loop reads CASNDPIGEKLFF. The CDR3 DNA sequence: TGTGCCAGCAACGACCCCATTGGTGAAAAACTGTTTTTT.

The table lists this clonotype with a few counts. The chain has TRBV6-5 and TRBJ2-1; 10 nucleotides match TRBD1. Per the germline V gene, CDR1 is MNHEY and CDR2 is SVGAGI. V was pared by 5 bases and J by 9 bases, with 7 bases of the junction left unmatched. The CDR3 covers 14 residues. This chain's CDR3 is CASSTDRGPGEQFF. The CDR3 DNA sequence: TGTGCCAGCAGTACCGACAGGGGGCCGGGTGAGCAGTTCTTC.

This clonotype was seen only a few times. The chain has TRBV24-1 and TRBJ2-7; tentatively, D is TRBD1 or TRBD2 (5 bases each). With 5 bases removed from V and 3 bases from J, the gap between germline ends came to 13 bases. The CDR3 totals 14 residues. Germline CDR1 and CDR2: KGHDR and SFDVKD. For the CDR3, the DNA is TGTGCCACCAGTGGCCCGGGACCGGACTACGAGCAGTACTTC. It is translated as CATSGPGPDYEQYF.

J is TRBJ2-3 and V is TRBV14; D may be TRBD1 (6 bases). V lost 6 bases and J 7 bases, leaving 14 bases between the germline ends. Germline lookup yields CDR1 SGHDN and CDR2 FVKESK. CDR3 length equals 13 residues. The DNA for the CDR3 is TGTGCCAGCAGAGAACGGACAGACTATACGCAGTATTTT. Its protein is CASRERTDYTQYF.

This clonotype was detected a few times. V usage is TRBV7-9 and J usage is TRBJ2-5; TRBD1 matches 10 bases. The CDR3 contains 15 residues. The germline gives CDR1 SEHNR, CDR2 FQNEAQ (reference sequence). Losses at the gene ends were 4 bases for V and 5 bases for J; bases not matched to a gene: 7. The CDR3: CASSSTGGEGETQYF. The CDR3 nucleotides are TGTGCCAGCAGCTCGACAGGGGGCGAGGGGGAGACCCAGTACTTC. Complete variable domain (other parts from reference TRBV7-9 and TRBJ2-5): DTGVSQNPRHKITKRGQNVTFRCDPISEHNRLYWYRQTLGQGPEFLTYFQNEAQLEKSRLLSDRFSAERPKGSFSTLEIQRTEQGDSAMYLCASSSTGGEGETQYFGPGTRLLVL.

The chain combines TRBV11-2 with TRBJ2-7; D not certain. Germline V gene sequence: CDR1 SGHAT, CDR2 FQNNGV. V lost 1 base, J lost 2 bases, and 6 bases lay in between. This CDR3 spans 13 amino acids. The CDR3 DNA is TGTGCCAGCAGCTTAGTATGGGCCTACGAGCAGTACTTC. Its protein product is CASSLVWAYEQYF.

This clonotype was detected many times. The J gene is TRBJ2-7, the V gene TRBV7-2; D is uncertain. The germline gives CDR1 SGHTA, CDR2 FQGNSA. The V end was cut by 7 bases, the J end by 3 bases, with 19 bases between. CDR3 length: 15 amino acids. CDR3 sequence: CASTLPWPENYEQYF. In DNA, the CDR3 is TGTGCCAGCACCCTCCCTTGGCCCGAGAACTACGAGCAGTACTTC.